There are many counts of the clone carrying this TCR beta chain. Antigen unknown. The V and J ends lost 6 bases and 0 bases respectively, with 12 bases between them. Germline V lookup: CDR1 MNHEY, CDR2 SMNVEV (reference sequence). This CDR3 has 16 amino acids. Regarding time point: pre-sensitization, week 0. The treatment is: therapeutic diphenylcyclopropenone sensitization with weekly scalp DPC. Before extraction, the whole blood was not fractionated, and total RNA was taken from it. The data were taken from a study of human T cells and chemical hapten exposure. Study background: On the upper back, patch tests were applied with 0.01% DPC and read at 6 days. Overall study results and limits: Donors were affected by alopecia, so their immune reaction might vary from that of healthy individuals.

TCRdb reanalysed the RACE reads using MiXCR and keeps one entry per CDR3 protein. The table records around 300,000 distinct CDR3 sequences, 5.5% of them present only once. This sequence was found in a woman between 18 and 30 years old with alopecia areata. Some clones in this sample may be carry-over from other donors' samples. The genes are TRBV27 and TRBJ1-6; D gene unclear. Source: whole blood, taken in connection with sensitization to the hapten diphenylcyclopropenone (DPC). The CDR3 DNA follows: TGTGCCAGCAGCCTTTCTCCGAGCTCCTATAATTCACCCCTCCACTTT. This codes for CASSLSPSSYNSPLHF.